This TCR beta chain was documented in a study of neoadjuvant anti-PD-1 for oral cavity cancer. Profiled with immunoSEQ multiplex PCR; TCRdb holds only in-frame clones, not every one. The sample holds around 30,000 clones, around 87% seen once. The V gene's germline CDR1 is KGHSH and CDR2 LQKENI. V lost 6 bases, J lost 6 bases, and 7 bases stayed unmatched. The CDR3 is 13 residues long. This TCR came from a person between 40 and 79 years old with oral cavity squamous cell carcinoma. Sample: PBMCs, taken before nivolumab (anti-PD-1) treatment. The chain is built from TRBV18 and TRBJ1-1, with 7 bases matching TRBD1. CDR3 sequence (DNA): TGTGCCAGCTCCCAGGGGGTTCGCGCTGAAGCTTTCTTT. This translates into CASSQGVRAEAFF.